This T cell receptor beta chain was sequenced for a study of OX40 agonist ivuxolimab in advanced cancers. Study overall: Patients were treated with ivuxolimab, an agonistic anti-OX40 (CD134) antibody. Recorded diagnoses for dose-escalation patients were hepatocellular carcinoma, melanoma, renal cell or head and neck cancer.

In the case of this clone: Its antigen is unknown.

The study, taken as a whole, reports: CD4+ and CD8+ T cells in blood underwent clonal expansion by week 6 at 0.1 to 3.0 mg/kg.

This table comes from immunoSEQ multiplex PCR, and its TCRdb copy is limited to in-frame clones, with some not included. The data contain roughly 52,000 clones, approximately 85% of them singletons. Germline V gene data show CDR1 as SGHRS and CDR2 as YFSETQ. Trimming took 3 bases from V and 8 from J; bases not matched to a gene: 8. The CDR3 totals 15 residues. This material consisted of CD4+ or CD8+ T cells sorted from blood, taken in a trial of the OX40 agonist ivuxolimab. The chain joins TRBV5-1 to TRBJ1-2, with 12 nucleotides matching TRBD1. The TCR comes from an adult with an advanced solid tumor such as melanoma, head and neck, liver or kidney cancer. CDR3 sequence reads: CASSSAGTGGNGYTF. The CDR3 DNA reads TGCGCCAGCAGCTCCGCCGGGACAGGGGGCAACGGCTACACCTTC.